These T cell receptor beta chains were read from a single sample in a study of CD8 T cells in Susac syndrome. One entry per CDR3 protein, called by TCRdb with MiXCR from the immunoSEQ multiplex PCR reads. Found here are over 350,000 distinct CDR3 sequences, 85% to 90% of them singletons; the top ten hold about 0.12%. Sequenced sample: CD8+ T cells from PBMCs. These receptors were collected from a human donor with multiple sclerosis. Each CDR3 is given with its conserved first and last residue. A D gene is named only where the DNA matches it firmly. Rows give clone size only sometimes, using once, few, many, or a class for an expanded clone.

cdr3_aa,cdr3_nt,clone_size,v_call,j_call,cdr3_length,d_call
CAWRGDPSYNEQFF,TGTGCCTGGAGGGGGGATCCCTCCTACAATGAGCAGTTCTTC,NA,TRBV30,TRBJ2-1,14,NA
CASVRRDRPYEQYF,TGTGCCAGCGTTCGGAGGGACCGTCCCTACGAGCAGTACTTC,NA,TRBV7-9,TRBJ2-7,14,NA
CASSDGQESSYEQYF,TGTGCCAGCAGTGATGGACAGGAGAGCTCCTACGAGCAGTACTTC,NA,TRBV2,TRBJ2-7,15,TRBD1
CASSESLGGGCGYTF,TGTGCCAGCAGTGAATCTTTGGGTGGGGGCTGTGGCTACACCTTC,NA,TRBV25-1,TRBJ1-2,15,NA
CASSQGSIYSNQPQHF,TGCGCCAGCAGCCAAGGTTCCATTTATAGCAATCAGCCCCAGCATTTT,NA,TRBV4-1,TRBJ1-5,16,NA
CASSIGVNEQFF,TGTGCCAGTAGTATAGGTGTGAATGAGCAGTTCTTC,NA,TRBV19,TRBJ2-1,12,NA
CSARGGVTSGSIYEQYF,TGCAGTGCTAGAGGGGGGGTTACTAGCGGGAGTATCTACGAGCAGTACTTC,NA,TRBV20-1,TRBJ2-7,17,TRBD2
CASTESQPGQGDTGELFF,TGTGCCAGTACCGAATCCCAACCGGGACAGGGAGACACCGGGGAGCTGTTTTTT,NA,TRBV19,TRBJ2-2,18,TRBD1
CASSQGGEEGAYTYEQYF,TGCGCCAGCAGCCAAGGCGGGGAAGAGGGGGCGTACACCTACGAGCAGTACTTC,NA,TRBV4-1,TRBJ2-7,18,NA
CASISRKEAGANYGYTF,TGTGCCAGCATTTCTAGGAAGGAGGCGGGCGCTAACTATGGCTACACCTTC,NA,TRBV6-5,TRBJ1-2,17,NA
CSASDIENTEAFF,TGCAGCGCCTCGGACATCGAGAACACTGAAGCTTTCTTT,NA,TRBV29-1,TRBJ1-1,13,NA
CAWTAVTTTDTQYF,TGTGCCTGGACGGCGGTTACTACCACAGATACGCAGTATTTT,once,TRBV30,TRBJ2-3,14,NA
CASSYAQGAEAFF,TGTGCCAGCAGTTACGCGCAGGGGGCCGAAGCTTTCTTT,NA,TRBV6-5,TRBJ1-1,13,TRBD1
CASSVGGEPAYNEQFF,TGTGCCAGCAGCGTAGGGGGGGAGCCAGCCTACAATGAGCAGTTCTTC,NA,TRBV9,TRBJ2-1,16,NA
CASSAFRLDRSQLSGANVLTF,TGTGCCAGCAGCGCTTTCCGACTAGACAGATCTCAATTGTCTGGGGCCAACGTCCTGACTTTC,NA,TRBV9,TRBJ2-6,21,NA
CASSEGREQYF,TGTGCCAGCAGCGAGGGACGTGAGCAGTACTTC,NA,TRBV6-1,TRBJ2-7,11,NA
CASSGPGGNEKLFF,TGTGCCAGCAGTGGACCGGGAGGTAATGAAAAACTGTTTTTT,NA,TRBV6-1,TRBJ1-4,14,NA
CASSQLRDVTSYEQYF,TGTGCCAGCAGTCAACTCAGGGATGTGACGAGCTACGAGCAGTACTTC,once,TRBV7-9,TRBJ2-7,16,NA
CASKDPGSSYEQYF,TGCGCCAGCAAAGACCCCGGGAGCTCCTACGAGCAGTACTTC,NA,TRBV5-1,TRBJ2-7,14,NA
CASSLLPGTGTEAFF,TGTGCCAGCAGCCTCCTTCCCGGCACGGGTACTGAAGCTTTCTTT,NA,TRBV7-3,TRBJ1-1,15,NA
CASSARTEAFF,TGTGCCAGTAGTGCCCGAACGGAAGCTTTCTTT,NA,TRBV19,TRBJ1-1,11,NA
CASSLSPTYGYTF,TGTGCCAGCAGCTTAAGCCCCACCTATGGCTACACCTTC,few,TRBV11-2,TRBJ1-2,13,NA
CASSLTGQTGANVLTF,TGCGCCAGCAGCTTGACTGGCCAGACTGGGGCCAACGTCCTGACTTTC,NA,TRBV5-1,TRBJ2-6,16,NA
CASSLFLGGTETTMSLAQFF,TGTGCCAGCAGTTTATTTCTCGGAGGGACAGAAACTACAATGAGTTTAGCTCAGTTCTTC,NA,TRBV28,TRBJ2-1,20,NA